The TCR beta chain under discussion was sequenced for a study of T cells after yellow fever vaccination. This clonotype was counted between two and nine times. Its antigen is unidentified. TCRdb used MiXCR to reprocess the 5' RACE reads, holding one entry per CDR3 protein. The table includes approximately 550,000 distinct CDR3 sequences, less than 15% detected once. General study results and limits: Subsequent to the booster, the majority of primary-vaccination clones reappeared (roughly 97% CD4, 70% to 90% CD8). The secondary response was weaker, and its peak arrived faster, on day 5 versus 15.

The trim removed 3 bases at V and 2 bases at J, leaving 4 bases unmatched. There are 15 residues in the CDR3. Germline CDR1 DFQATT, CDR2 SNEGSKA (reference sequence). This receptor was identified in a man in his thirties or forties who received the YFV17D yellow fever vaccine. The rearrangement uses TRBV20-1 and TRBJ1-5, with TRBD1 identical over 10 bases. The input for sequencing was PBMCs, taken on the day of the yellow fever booster vaccination. The CDR3 DNA sequence: TGCAGTGCTAGGAGGGGGACAGGGGGCAATCAGCCCCAGCATTTT. Translating gives CSARRGTGGNQPQHF.